This T cell receptor (beta chain) was recovered during a study of T-cell reconstitution after alpha-beta-depleted transplantation in children. General study points: T-cell numbers and diversity, one year after transplant, stemmed largely from T cells that were newly produced.

TCRbeta library preparation incorporated unique molecular identifiers. TCRdb called the PCR reads again in MiXCR, with one record for every CDR3 protein. The sample yields 500,000 to 750,000 distinct CDR3 sequences, around 27% seen once. The germline V gene encodes CDR1 SGHRS and CDR2 YFSETQ. This CDR3 region has 13 residues. The J segment lost 7 bases and the V segment lost 4 bases, leaving 6 bases of the junction unmatched. As regards this clonotype: Its antigen is not known.

This specimen was PBMCs, taken before TCRalphabeta/CD19-depleted stem cell transplant. This chain uses TRBV5-1 with TRBJ1-2, with 8 bases fitting TRBD1. This receptor was identified in a boy under three years old with Wiskott-Aldrich syndrome, due to receive a stem cell transplant. The CDR3 DNA follows: TGCGCCAGCAGCCCCAGGGGGCAGGTTGGCTACACCTTC. Translation: CASSPRGQVGYTF.